Listed here are 30 T cell receptor beta chains from one sample, sequenced in a study of T cells after yellow fever vaccination. TCRdb re-analysed the 5' RACE reads in MiXCR, keeping a single row per CDR3 protein. The sample carries about 130,000 distinct CDR3 sequences, over 8% recorded once. The sequencing here drew on CD8+ T cells sorted from PBMCs, taken on the day of the yellow fever booster vaccination. Source of these receptors: a man between 18 and 29 years old who received the YFV17D yellow fever vaccine.

The CDR3 region is CASSVFAGDSQETQYF. In nucleotides, the CDR3 is TGTGCCAGCAGCGTTTTCGCGGGGGACTCCCAAGAGACCCAGTACTTC. This sequence joins TRBV9 and TRBJ2-5; TRBD2 matches 7 bases. The germline V gene encodes CDR1 SGDLS and CDR2 YYNGEE. Trimming cost V 2 bases and J 1 base; bases outside gene matches: 8. The CDR3 is 16 residues long.

This clonotype has just one count. The chain links TRBV19 to TRBJ1-1; 8 bases agree with TRBD1. The CDR3 is made up of 14 amino acids. Trimming at V came to 5 bases and at J to 4 bases, leaving 6 bases not matched to a gene. Germline values: CDR1 LNHDA, CDR2 SQIVND (reference sequence). For the CDR3, the DNA is TGTGCCAGTAGTTACGGACAGGGCCCCACTGAAGCTTTCTTT. Translating it yields CASSYGQGPTEAFF.

This clonotype was observed many times. This chain joins TRBV20-1 and TRBJ2-1; 12 nucleotides agree with TRBD2. V dropped 5 bases and J dropped 5; count of bases not matched to a gene: 16. The germline CDR1 and CDR2 sequences are DFQATT and SNEGSKA (reference sequence). The CDR3 runs 18 residues. CDR3 sequence reads: CSAYLTSGGTIGNNEQFF. The CDR3 DNA reads as TGCAGTGCTTACCTCACTAGCGGGGGGACAATCGGAAACAATGAGCAGTTCTTC.

J is TRBJ2-7 and V is TRBV20-1; 10 bases agree with TRBD2. The J segment lost 0 bases and the V segment lost 6 bases, leaving 8 bases of the junction unmatched. The CDR3 extends over 15 amino acids. From germline, CDR1 is DFQATT and CDR2 SNEGSKA (reference sequence). CDR3 sequence (DNA): TGCAGTGCGATCGGACTAGCGGACAGCTCCTACGAGCAGTACTTC. The encoded protein is CSAIGLADSSYEQYF.

The chain couples TRBV7-9 to TRBJ2-1, with 10 bases that match TRBD2. The CDR3 length is 17 residues. J gave up 6 bases and V 5 bases, and 13 bases lay outside the gene matches. From germline, CDR1 is SEHNR and CDR2 FQNEAQ (reference sequence). In DNA, the CDR3 is TGTGCCAGCAGCCTCATTGGTTGGACTAGCGGACTCAATGAGCAGTTCTTC. This translates into CASSLIGWTSGLNEQFF. The variable domain in full, completed from reference TRBV7-9 and TRBJ2-1, reads DTGVSQNPRHKITKRGQNVTFRCDPISEHNRLYWYRQTLGQGPEFLTYFQNEAQLEKSRLLSDRFSAERPKGSFSTLEIQRTEQGDSAMYLCASSLIGWTSGLNEQFFGPGTRLTVL.

Only a few counts were recorded for this clonotype. The V gene is TRBV9, the J gene TRBJ1-2; 7 bases map to TRBD1. Germline-derived CDR1 and CDR2 are SGDLS and YYNGEE. V shed 5 bases, J shed 4 bases, and the junction held 2 bases outside the gene matches. This CDR3 region has 12 residues. The CDR3 here is CASRGDSYGYTF. Here the CDR3 DNA reads TGTGCCAGCAGAGGGGACAGCTATGGCTACACCTTC.

This clonotype was found a few times. V and J are TRBV29-1 and TRBJ2-7, with D perhaps matching TRBD1 (5 bases). Trimming removed 4 bases at V and 2 bases at J, with 12 bases between. This CDR3 is 13 amino acids long. Germline V gene lookup returns CDR1 SQVTM and CDR2 ANQGSEA. The CDR3 sequence is CSVGTDSTYEQYF. The CDR3 region has the DNA TGCAGCGTTGGGACCGACAGCACCTACGAGCAGTACTTC.

V gene TRBV29-1 combines with J gene TRBJ2-5; perhaps TRBD1 as D (6 bases). The V and J ends lost 6 bases and 1 base respectively, with 9 bases between them. The CDR3 extends over 12 amino acids. Per the germline V gene, CDR1 is SQVTM and CDR2 is ANQGSEA. This CDR3 is CSVTGPQETQYF. CDR3 nucleotide sequence: TGCAGCGTAACAGGGCCCCAAGAGACCCAGTACTTC.

This clonotype was recorded once. The rearrangement uses TRBV12-3 or TRBV12-4 and TRBJ1-2; 7 nucleotides align to TRBD1. CDR3 length: 12 residues. V trimming: 6 bases; J trimming: 6 bases; junction bases outside the gene matches: 4. The CDR3 protein is CASSRDSHGYTF. Written as DNA, the CDR3 is TGTGCCAGCAGCCGGGACAGCCATGGCTACACCTTC.

The chain combines TRBV7-2 with TRBJ2-7; either TRBD1 or TRBD2 may fit D (5 bases each). Germline CDR1 and CDR2: SGHTA and FQGNSA. This CDR3 has 15 residues. With 1 base removed from V and 2 bases from J, the gap between germline ends came to 12 bases. DNA of the CDR3: TGTGCCAGCAGCTTAGTACGGGGACCAACCTACGAGCAGTACGTC. Translation gives CASSLVRGPTYEQYV.

The chain is built from TRBV9 and TRBJ2-6; 7 bases match TRBD1. Germline V lookup: CDR1 SGDLS, CDR2 YYNGEE. The CDR3 contains 18 residues. V was clipped by 4 bases and J by 0 bases; unmatched bases: 10. The CDR3 DNA reads as TGTGCCAGCAGCCCGAGGGACAGAATAAGCTCTGGGGCCAACGTCCTGACTTTC. This sequence encodes CASSPRDRISSGANVLTF.

In this sample, this clonotype turned up a few times. CDR3 bases: TGTGCCAGCAGTCCATTGGGAAGGAGAGATCAGCCCCAGCATTTT. It is translated as CASSPLGRRDQPQHF. The chain combines TRBV27 with TRBJ1-5; D gene unclear. Looked up from germline, CDR1 is MNHEY and CDR2 is SMNVEV (reference sequence). The V gene lost 5 bases and the J gene lost 5 bases, with 16 bases spanning the gap. The CDR3 consists of 15 residues.

Only a few counts were recorded for this clonotype. The chain recombines TRBV20-1 with TRBJ1-4; D is unresolved. Germline V gives CDR1 DFQATT, CDR2 SNEGSKA (reference sequence). The CDR3 covers 13 residues. V was pared by 3 bases and J by 7 bases, with 12 bases between. The CDR3 nucleotides are TGCAGTGCTAGTGCGGGTATGAGTGAAAAACTGTTTTTT. This encodes CSASAGMSEKLFF.

This clonotype was detected a few times. In DNA form, the CDR3 reads TGCAGCGGGAGGATGGGAGGGGGTTCCGAATTCACTGAAGCTTTCTTT. This translates into CSGRMGGGSEFTEAFF. The V call is TRBV29-1, the J call TRBJ1-1; perhaps TRBD1 as D (6 bases). The V end was cut by 7 bases, the J end by 4 bases, with 25 bases between. CDR1 is SQVTM and CDR2 is ANQGSEA in the germline V gene. There are 16 residues in the CDR3.

This clonotype has a count of ten or more. The V and J genes are TRBV4-1 and TRBJ2-3; 7 bases are a match to TRBD2. Germline V CDR1 and CDR2: MGHRA, YSYEKL. Losses at the gene ends were 2 bases for V and 3 bases for J; bases not matched to a gene: 8. This CDR3 contains 16 residues. CDR3 sequence (DNA): TGCGCCAGCAGCCAAACCCCCTTGGGGGGGACAGATACGCAGTATTTT. This encodes CASSQTPLGGTDTQYF.

This clonotype was detected only a few times. The genes are TRBV7-6 and TRBJ2-1; D possibly uses TRBD1 or TRBD2 (5 bases each). Germline lookup yields CDR1 SGHVS and CDR2 FNYEAQ. This CDR3 has 16 residues. With 1 base removed from V and 0 bases from J, the gap between germline ends came to 10 bases. The CDR3 coding sequence is TGTGCCAGCAGCTTAGTGGGGGAAAGCTCCTACAATGAGCAGTTCTTC. This sequence encodes CASSLVGESSYNEQFF.

The table lists this clonotype with a few counts. This rearrangement joins TRBV6-1 to TRBJ1-2; D gene unclear. The V gene's germline CDR1 is MNHNS and CDR2 SASEGT. CDR3 length: 12 amino acids. Trimming took off 1 base at V and 14 bases at J, with 14 bases between the two ends. The CDR3 coding sequence is TGTGCCAGCAGTGAAGTGTCCGGGTTTTCGACCTTC. This encodes CASSEVSGFSTF.

This clonotype was counted between two and nine times. The chain combines TRBV6-2 or TRBV6-3 with TRBJ1-5; D ambiguous. The V end lost 4 bases, the J end lost 2 bases, and 9 bases lay between the germline ends. This CDR3 comprises 14 residues. The germline CDR1 and CDR2 sequences are MNHEY and SVGEGT. Here the CDR3 reads CASSFGYGNQPQHF. The DNA of the CDR3 is TGTGCCAGCAGTTTCGGGTATGGCAATCAGCCCCAGCATTTT.

The table lists this clonotype with a few counts. The chain combines TRBV6-4 with TRBJ2-3, with D maybe TRBD2 (6 bases). The CDR3 runs to 15 residues. V was shortened by 0 bases and J by 2 bases, with 9 bases between the two germline ends. Germline V gene lookup returns CDR1 MRHNA and CDR2 SNTAGT. CDR3 region: CASSDSSSATDTQYF. As DNA, the CDR3 is TGTGCCAGCAGTGACTCGTCTAGCGCCACAGATACGCAGTATTTT.

This clonotype was counted ten times or more. The J gene is TRBJ2-1, the V gene TRBV7-2; no clear D gene. Germline CDR1 SGHTA, CDR2 FQGNSA. Trimming cost V 5 bases and J 7 bases, with 12 bases left between them. The CDR3 loop spans 13 amino acids. The DNA for the CDR3 is TGTGCCAGCAGCAGCCTAGATTGGAATGAGCAGTTCTTC. Its translation is CASSSLDWNEQFF.

The sample holds many counts of this clonotype. This sequence joins TRBV29-1 and TRBJ1-4, with TRBD1 matching over 9 bases. CDR1 and CDR2 (germline): SQVTM, ANQGSEA. This CDR3 has 15 amino acids. The trim removed 7 bases at V and 10 bases at J, leaving 16 bases unmatched. The CDR3: CSAESDRGGLGKLFF. In DNA form, the CDR3 reads TGCAGCGCCGAATCGGACAGGGGAGGTCTAGGAAAACTGTTTTTT.

This clonotype was detected once. The junction departs from germline at one end; a sequencing error may be responsible. The V call is TRBV6-5, the J call TRBJ2-2; 12 bases are a match to TRBD2. This CDR3 has 16 amino acids. Per the germline V gene, CDR1 is MNHEY and CDR2 is SVGAGI. The CDR3 is CASSWTSGVNTGVLFF. CDR3 coding DNA: TGTGCCAGCAGTTGGACTAGCGGGGTGAACACCGGGGTGCTGTTTTTT.

This clonotype has a count of ten or more. V and J are TRBV10-3 and TRBJ2-7; 8 bases map to TRBD2. Germline CDR1 is ENHRY and CDR2 is SYGVKD. Trimming cost V 6 bases and J 6 bases; bases outside gene matches: 7. The CDR3 length is 13 residues. As DNA, the CDR3 is TGTGCCATCAGCGGACTAGCTGTAGCCGAGCAGTACTTC. Translation gives CAISGLAVAEQYF.

This clonotype was observed a handful of times. V is TRBV4-1 and J is TRBJ2-1; 10 positions match TRBD1. In germline, CDR1 is MGHRA, CDR2 YSYEKL. The CDR3 sequence is 15 residues long. Unmatched junction bases numbered 8, after V lost 4 bases and J lost 8 bases. The CDR3: CASSPRDRGSDEQFF. For the CDR3, the DNA is TGCGCCAGCAGCCCCCGGGACAGGGGATCCGATGAGCAGTTCTTC.

This clonotype was observed a handful of times. The rearrangement joins TRBV11-2 to TRBJ2-6; possibly TRBD2 for D (7 bases). The germline V gene encodes CDR1 SGHAT and CDR2 FQNNGV. There are 18 residues in the CDR3. Trimming removed 5 bases at V and 2 bases at J, with 19 bases between. The CDR3 reads CASSPAGGRLPGANVLTF. CDR3 coding DNA: TGTGCCAGCAGCCCAGCCGGGGGGCGGCTCCCTGGGGCCAACGTCCTGACTTTC.

This clonotype was found a few times. The J gene is TRBJ2-7, the V gene TRBV6-6; 8 bases are shared with TRBD1. The V and J ends lost 3 bases and 5 bases, in that order; junction bases with no gene match: 6. The CDR3 has 14 amino acids. Germline lookup yields CDR1 MNHNY and CDR2 SVGAGI (reference sequence). This CDR3 reads CASSYNQGAHEQYF. DNA of the CDR3: TGTGCCAGCAGTTATAACCAGGGGGCCCACGAGCAGTACTTC.

The chain has TRBV12-5 and TRBJ2-2; D is perhaps TRBD1 (5 bases). Germline lookup yields CDR1 LGHNT and CDR2 FRNRAP. There are 15 residues in the CDR3. Trimming removed 2 bases from V and 4 bases from J, with 11 bases in between. CDR3 coding DNA: TGTGCTAGTGGTTTGTTGCAGGGATTCACCGGGGAGCTGTTTTTT. Its protein product is CASGLLQGFTGELFF.

V gene TRBV9 combines with J gene TRBJ2-1; 7 bases map to TRBD2. J lost 4 bases, V lost 1 base, and 11 bases had no gene match. Germline-derived CDR1 and CDR2 are SGDLS and YYNGEE. The CDR3 totals 17 residues. CDR3 nucleotides: TGTGCCAGCAGCGTACCCCAGTTAGCTAGCGGTTACAATGAGCAGTTCTTC. Protein sequence: CASSVPQLASGYNEQFF.

This clonotype was seen more than once but under ten times. The CDR3 DNA reads TGTGCCAGCAGTTTTTACGGGGGGCCCACGATCTATGGCTACACCTTC. As protein: CASSFYGGPTIYGYTF. This rearrangement joins TRBV28 to TRBJ1-2, with D possibly being TRBD1 (6 bases). CDR3 length equals 16 residues. From germline, CDR1 is MDHEN and CDR2 SYDVKM. Trimming removed 3 bases from V and 4 bases from J, with 18 bases in between.

This clonotype has a handful of counts. The chain couples TRBV5-1 to TRBJ1-1; weak D call: TRBD1 (5 bases). The CDR3 runs 15 residues. V was pared by 7 bases and J by 1 base, with 17 bases between. Germline loops: CDR1 SGHRS, CDR2 YFSETQ. The CDR3 region is CASYFPGRRNTEAFF. CDR3 DNA: TGCGCCAGCTATTTCCCGGGACGTCGGAACACTGAAGCTTTCTTT.